This is a list of T cell receptor beta chains from one sample in a study of blood T cell repertoires in COVID-19. The data were produced by immunoSEQ multiplex PCR, yet TCRdb's version contains in-frame clones alone and is incomplete. The top ten hold roughly 2% of the sample, which has 200,000 to 300,000 clones, approximately 86% seen once. Specimen: peripheral blood. The receptors come from a man younger than 45 with active or convalescent COVID-19. The CDR3 runs from the conserved cysteine through the conserved F or W. The D gene is left open where the match is weak. Rows give clone size only sometimes, using once, few, many, or a class for an expanded clone.

DNA: TGTGCCAGCAATACAGGGCGGAATCAGCCCCAGCATTTT; CDR3: CASNTGRNQPQHF; D: .; size: once; J: TRBJ1-5; V: TRBV2
DNA: TGTGCCAGCAGTAGACCCGGGTCCACTGAAGCTTTCTTT; CDR3: CASSRPGSTEAFF; D: .; size: few; J: TRBJ1-1; V: TRBV2
DNA: TGTGCCAGCAGTTCAGGGGACGCTGGGGCCAACGTCCTGACTTTC; CDR3: CASSSGDAGANVLTF; D: .; size: .; J: TRBJ2-6; V: TRBV6-5
DNA: TGTGCCAGCAGCTCCCCCGGGTGGACGGGGGAGCCTCAGAGCTCCTACAATGAGCAGTTCTTC; CDR3: CASSSPGWTGEPQSSYNEQFF; D: .; size: .; J: TRBJ2-1; V: TRBV27
DNA: TGCAGCGCTGGAGGGAACATAATGAACACTGAAGCTTTCTTT; CDR3: CSAGGNIMNTEAFF; D: .; size: .; J: TRBJ1-1; V: TRBV29-1
DNA: TGTGCCAGCACGACAGGGAAGACATACAATGAGCAGTTCTTC; CDR3: CASTTGKTYNEQFF; D: TRBD1; size: .; J: TRBJ2-1; V: TRBV7-9
DNA: TGTGCCAGCAACGGACAGCGCGACACCGGGGAGCTGTTTTTT; CDR3: CASNGQRDTGELFF; D: .; size: .; J: TRBJ2-2; V: TRBV6-5
DNA: TGTGCCAGCAGCTCCGGGACAGGGGGAACCGAGCAGTACTTC; CDR3: CASSSGTGGTEQYF; D: TRBD1; size: .; J: TRBJ2-7; V: TRBV11-3
DNA: TGTGCCAGCAGTACCGGGACAGGGGGTGAAAAACTGTTTTTT; CDR3: CASSTGTGGEKLFF; D: TRBD1; size: .; J: TRBJ1-4; V: TRBV11-2
DNA: TGTGCCAGCAGTTTGAACAGGGCCTATGGCTACACCTTC; CDR3: CASSLNRAYGYTF; D: .; size: .; J: TRBJ1-2; V: TRBV12-3/TRBV12-4
DNA: TGTGCCAGCAGCTTAATCGGCGCAACGGGTGAAAAACTGTTTTTT; CDR3: CASSLIGATGEKLFF; D: .; size: few; J: TRBJ1-4; V: TRBV11-2
DNA: TGTGCCAGCAGCTTAGATCTTTCCCACGAGCAGTACTTC; CDR3: CASSLDLSHEQYF; D: .; size: .; J: TRBJ2-7; V: TRBV11-2
DNA: TGCGCCAGCAGCCAAGTAGGGACAGGGGCTACCTATGGCTACACCTTC; CDR3: CASSQVGTGATYGYTF; D: TRBD1; size: .; J: TRBJ1-2; V: TRBV4-3
DNA: TGTGCCAGCAGCCCCGGGTTTGTGGGGCGTGCTTTCTTT; CDR3: CASSPGFVGRAFF; D: .; size: .; J: TRBJ1-1; V: TRBV27
DNA: TGCGCCAGCAGCTTTTTATCGGGAAACACTGAAGCTTTCTTT; CDR3: CASSFLSGNTEAFF; D: .; size: .; J: TRBJ1-1; V: TRBV5-1
DNA: TGTGCCAGCGCCACAGGGGGCACTGAAGCTTTCTTT; CDR3: CASATGGTEAFF; D: TRBD1; size: .; J: TRBJ1-1; V: TRBV6-5
DNA: TGTGCCAGCAGCAAACGTGGACTAGCGGGGACCTACGAGCAGTACTTC; CDR3: CASSKRGLAGTYEQYF; D: .; size: .; J: TRBJ2-7; V: TRBV21-1
DNA: TGTGCCAGCAGTGGGGGCAACGGGAGGCAAGAGACCCAGTACTTC; CDR3: CASSGGNGRQETQYF; D: TRBD2; size: once; J: TRBJ2-5; V: TRBV2
DNA: TGTGCCAGCAGTTATGACAGAACCTACGAGCAGTACTTC; CDR3: CASSYDRTYEQYF; D: .; size: .; J: TRBJ2-7; V: TRBV6-5
DNA: TGTGCCATCAGTGAGAGGACAGGGGACTCACCCCTCCACTTT; CDR3: CAISERTGDSPLHF; D: TRBD1; size: .; J: TRBJ1-6; V: TRBV10-3
DNA: TGTGCCAGCAGCGTCCAGGTGGAGGGTAGCCAGCCCCAGCATTTT; CDR3: CASSVQVEGSQPQHF; D: .; size: .; J: TRBJ1-5; V: TRBV6-5
DNA: TGTGCCAGCAGCTTACAGGGAGGGGGCACTGAAGCTTTCTTT; CDR3: CASSLQGGGTEAFF; D: .; size: .; J: TRBJ1-1; V: TRBV7-2
DNA: TGCGCCAGCAGCTTGGGGCAGGGCCCTGCAACTAATGAAAAACTGTTTTTT; CDR3: CASSLGQGPATNEKLFF; D: .; size: .; J: TRBJ1-4; V: TRBV5-1
DNA: TGTGCCAGCTCCGACTTCGGGGATACGAACACTGAAGCTTTCTTT; CDR3: CASSDFGDTNTEAFF; D: .; size: .; J: TRBJ1-1; V: TRBV18
DNA: TGTGCCAGCAGCGCACCGGCGAGGGGGGGGACAGGGCATGGCTACACCTTC; CDR3: CASSAPARGGTGHGYTF; D: TRBD1; size: .; J: TRBJ1-2; V: TRBV9
DNA: TGCGCCAGCAGCCGGACCGGGATCGCGTCGAACACTGAAGCTTTCTTT; CDR3: CASSRTGIASNTEAFF; D: .; size: .; J: TRBJ1-1; V: TRBV5-1
DNA: TGCAGCGTTGAAGACGCGGGACAGCCAGGGGAGCAGTACTTC; CDR3: CSVEDAGQPGEQYF; D: .; size: .; J: TRBJ2-7; V: TRBV29-1
DNA: TGTGCCAGCAGCGCACAGGGGACTCAGCCCCAGCATTTT; CDR3: CASSAQGTQPQHF; D: TRBD1; size: .; J: TRBJ1-5; V: TRBV9
DNA: TGTGCCAGCAGCCAGTCGCTAGCGGTTGGGACAGATACGCAGTATTTT; CDR3: CASSQSLAVGTDTQYF; D: TRBD2; size: .; J: TRBJ2-3; V: TRBV4-2
DNA: TGTGCCAGCAGTCTGTATGACGGGGGGTTCGTGACAGATACTGAAGCTTTCTTT; CDR3: CASSLYDGGFVTDTEAFF; D: .; size: few; J: TRBJ1-1; V: TRBV6-6
DNA: TGTGCCAGCAGCGCGTACCGCCGGGAAGGGTTTAATTCACCCCTCCACTTT; CDR3: CASSAYRREGFNSPLHF; D: .; size: .; J: TRBJ1-6; V: TRBV13
DNA: TGTGCCAGCAGCCTCCAGCCCCAGGGGGCTGGAAACACCATATATTTT; CDR3: CASSLQPQGAGNTIYF; D: TRBD1; size: .; J: TRBJ1-3; V: TRBV7-6
DNA: TGTGCCAGCAGCCAAGATAGCGGGGGTTACAATGAGCAGTTCTTC; CDR3: CASSQDSGGYNEQFF; D: TRBD2; size: .; J: TRBJ2-1; V: TRBV7-7
DNA: TGTGCCAGCAGGGAAGGGGGTTGGTATGGCTACACCTTC; CDR3: CASREGGWYGYTF; D: .; size: few; J: TRBJ1-2; V: TRBV27
DNA: TGTGCCAGCAGTTTAGCGGGGGGGCTAGAGACCCAGTACTTC; CDR3: CASSLAGGLETQYF; D: TRBD2; size: .; J: TRBJ2-5; V: TRBV27
DNA: TGTGCCAGCGTTGGAGCCTATGGCTACACCTTC; CDR3: CASVGAYGYTF; D: .; size: .; J: TRBJ1-2; V: TRBV28
DNA: TGCGCCAGCAGCTTGGGACAGGGAGTAGAAGCTTTCTTT; CDR3: CASSLGQGVEAFF; D: TRBD1; size: few; J: TRBJ1-1; V: TRBV5-1
DNA: TGTGCCAGCTCACCAACCAATGCCGGGACAAACTACGAGCAGTACTTC; CDR3: CASSPTNAGTNYEQYF; D: .; size: few; J: TRBJ2-7; V: TRBV18
DNA: TGTGCCAGCAGCGTAGGGCGGGGGTTCTATGGCTACACCTTC; CDR3: CASSVGRGFYGYTF; D: .; size: .; J: TRBJ1-2; V: TRBV9
DNA: TGTGCCAGCTCACCCCGTAGCTCGACAGAAGAGACCCAGTACTTC; CDR3: CASSPRSSTEETQYF; D: .; size: .; J: TRBJ2-5; V: TRBV18
DNA: TGTGCCAGCAGCTTGGCGGGAGGTTCCTACGAGCAGTACTTC; CDR3: CASSLAGGSYEQYF; D: TRBD2; size: .; J: TRBJ2-7; V: TRBV7-6
DNA: TGCGCCAGCAAACTTGAACCGGGACAGGGGTCTCCCAATCAGCCCCAGCATTTT; CDR3: CASKLEPGQGSPNQPQHF; D: TRBD1; size: .; J: TRBJ1-5; V: TRBV4-1
DNA: TGTGCCTGGACCACGGGCCCCAGGGGCACTGAAGCTTTCTTT; CDR3: CAWTTGPRGTEAFF; D: .; size: .; J: TRBJ1-1; V: TRBV30
DNA: TGTGCCAGCAGCTTCGTAGGACAGGCAGAATACGAGCAGTACTTC; CDR3: CASSFVGQAEYEQYF; D: TRBD1; size: few; J: TRBJ2-7; V: TRBV7-2
DNA: TGTGCCAGCAGTTTTCCCGGGGGGGCCGGTTCCGTCGCCTATGGCTACACCTTC; CDR3: CASSFPGGAGSVAYGYTF; D: .; size: few; J: TRBJ1-2; V: TRBV5-4
DNA: TGTGCCAGCTCACCGGCCGCTAGCGGAGAGACCCAGTACTTC; CDR3: CASSPAASGETQYF; D: TRBD2; size: .; J: TRBJ2-5; V: TRBV18
DNA: TGCGCCAGCAGCCCGCAGGGGGCTGAGCAGCCCCAGCATTTT; CDR3: CASSPQGAEQPQHF; D: TRBD1; size: .; J: TRBJ1-5; V: TRBV5-1
DNA: TGTGCCAGCAGTGATCCGGGGGGGAGCTCCTACAATGAGCAGTTCTTC; CDR3: CASSDPGGSSYNEQFF; D: TRBD2; size: many; J: TRBJ2-1; V: TRBV2
DNA: TGTGCCAGCGGTTTGTTAGCGGGGATCGAGGATACGCAGTATTTT; CDR3: CASGLLAGIEDTQYF; D: TRBD2; size: .; J: TRBJ2-3; V: TRBV5-5
DNA: TGTGCCAGCTCATCGGGACAGGCTTATGATGAGCAGTTCTTC; CDR3: CASSSGQAYDEQFF; D: TRBD1; size: .; J: TRBJ2-1; V: TRBV18